The 30 T cell receptor beta chains reported below all come from one sample, sequenced in a study of PD-1 blockade in classical Hodgkin lymphoma. Some clones are missing from TCRdb's copy, which holds only in-frame ones; the method was immunoSEQ multiplex PCR. The data contain approximately 10,000 clones, 80% to 85% of them singletons. Time point specified: cycle 4 day 1 (C4D1), after more than five weeks of nivolumab. Each patient's relapse followed autologous stem cell transplantation, and brentuximab vedotin exposure varied. Purification of CD4+ T cells from thawed PBMCs was performed via magnetic negative selection. This specimen consisted of CD4+ T cells from blood, obtained before the fourth cycle of nivolumab. The receptors shown here come from a human donor with classical Hodgkin lymphoma.

This chain links TRBV14 with TRBJ2-5; D ambiguous. V lost 2 bases and J lost 5, with 15 bases in between. The CDR3 is 15 amino acids. Germline values: CDR1 SGHDN, CDR2 FVKESK. The chain's CDR3 is CASSQRRGREETQYF. In DNA, the CDR3 is TGTGCCAGCAGCCAACGAAGAGGCAGAGAGGAGACCCAGTACTTC.

This chain uses TRBV11-2 with TRBJ1-3; no clear D gene. The CDR3 is made up of 16 amino acids. Germline V gives CDR1 SGHAT, CDR2 FQNNGV. With 1 base removed from V and 4 bases from J, the gap between germline ends came to 14 bases. The CDR3 here is CASSLVGPPGGNTIYF. DNA for the CDR3: TGTGCCAGCAGCTTAGTGGGTCCACCCGGGGGAAACACCATATATTTT.

This clone has more than one count but fewer than ten. This rearrangement joins TRBV25-1 to TRBJ1-1, with a possible D match to TRBD1 (5 bases). The CDR3 loop spans 11 amino acids. CDR1 is MGHDK, CDR2 SYGVNS, per germline. V was trimmed by 7 bases and J by 11 bases, leaving 14 bases between them. The CDR3 spells CASNYQGVAFF. Here the CDR3 DNA reads TGTGCCAGCAACTATCAGGGTGTGGCTTTCTTT. Full variable domain (outside the CDR3, taken from reference TRBV25-1 and TRBJ1-1): EADIYQTPRYLVIGTGKKITLECSQTMGHDKMYWYQQDPGMELHLIHYSYGVNSTEKGDLSSESTVSRIRTEHFPLTLESARPSHTSQYLCASNYQGVAFFGQGTRLTVV.

The CDR3 region is CASSLVSGTATYEQYF. CDR3 sequence (DNA): TGTGCCAGCAGCTTAGTAAGTGGGACGGCTACCTACGAGCAGTACTTC. The V gene is TRBV7-9, the J gene TRBJ2-7; the D call may be TRBD1 or TRBD2 (5 bases each). Trimming stripped 1 base from V and 2 bases from J, with 15 bases between. The germline CDR1 and CDR2 sequences are SEHNR and FQNEAQ (reference sequence). CDR3 length: 16 residues. The variable domain in full, with the rest retrieved from reference TRBV7-9 and TRBJ2-7, is DTGVSQNPRHKITKRGQNVTFRCDPISEHNRLYWYRQTLGQGPEFLTYFQNEAQLEKSRLLSDRFSAERPKGSFSTLEIQRTEQGDSAMYLCASSLVSGTATYEQYFGPGTRLTVT.

The chain is built from TRBV4-2 and TRBJ1-1; D is perhaps TRBD1 (5 bases). Trimming left V 0 bases short and J 5 bases short, with 10 bases between. The CDR3 contains 14 residues. Germline CDR1 reads LGHNA; CDR2 reads YNFKEQ. The CDR3 spells CASSQDSGWTEAFF. In nucleotides, the CDR3 is TGTGCCAGCAGCCAAGATTCAGGGTGGACTGAAGCTTTCTTT.

The chain has TRBV14 and TRBJ1-2; 10 bases agree with TRBD1. CDR3 length: 17 amino acids. From germline, CDR1 is SGHDN and CDR2 FVKESK. V shed 4 bases and J 3 bases; nucleotides not matched to a gene: 11. As DNA, the CDR3 is TGTGCCAGCAGCCTGGGACAGGGGCAGGTCCACTACTATGGCTACACCTTC. Amino acids: CASSLGQGQVHYYGYTF.

The V call is TRBV10-3, the J call TRBJ2-6; D unresolved. V was clipped by 9 bases and J by 0 bases, with 6 bases between them. Looked up from germline, CDR1 is ENHRY and CDR2 is SYGVKD. The CDR3 is 13 residues long. CDR3 region: CAMQSSGANVLTF. The CDR3, as DNA: TGTGCCATGCAGTCCTCTGGGGCCAACGTCCTGACTTTC.

The V gene is TRBV18, the J gene TRBJ2-7, with TRBD1 matching 7 bases. Germline CDR1 reads KGHSH; CDR2 reads LQKENI. The J segment lost 6 bases and the V segment lost 6 bases, leaving 5 bases of the junction unmatched. This CDR3 has 12 amino acids. CDR3 residues: CASSTGVVEQYF. The CDR3 region has the DNA TGTGCCAGCTCCACAGGGGTTGTCGAGCAGTACTTC.

The chain uses TRBV29-1 and TRBJ2-3; no firm D call. The CDR3 loop spans 14 amino acids. The V and J ends lost 1 base and 0 bases respectively, with 8 bases between them. Germline V gene lookup returns CDR1 SQVTM and CDR2 ANQGSEA. The CDR3 is CSVEVATSTDTQYF. The DNA of the CDR3 is TGCAGCGTTGAAGTAGCAACTAGCACAGATACGCAGTATTTT.

V is TRBV7-9 and J is TRBJ1-1, with 7 bases lining up with TRBD1. The germline V gene has CDR1 SEHNR and CDR2 FQNEAQ (reference sequence). Unmatched junction bases numbered 6, after V lost 2 bases and J lost 6 bases. The CDR3 is 14 residues long. The CDR3 nucleotides are TGTGCCAGCAGCTTACGAGGGGGCTTGTCTGAAGCTTTCTTT. This codes for CASSLRGGLSEAFF. Filled out from reference TRBV7-9 and TRBJ1-1, the complete variable domain reads DTGVSQNPRHKITKRGQNVTFRCDPISEHNRLYWYRQTLGQGPEFLTYFQNEAQLEKSRLLSDRFSAERPKGSFSTLEIQRTEQGDSAMYLCASSLRGGLSEAFFGQGTRLTVV.

This clone was counted only a few times. The gene calls are TRBV6-6 and TRBJ1-1, with TRBD1 identical over 7 bases. The CDR3 length is 15 residues. V lost 2 bases and J lost 4; bases outside the gene matches: 7. Germline CDR1 is MNHNY and CDR2 is SVGAGI (reference sequence). CDR3 sequence reads: CASSYTGQESTEAFF. The CDR3 nucleotides read TGTGCCAGCAGTTACACAGGACAGGAGAGCACTGAAGCTTTCTTT.

The chain recombines TRBV29-1 with TRBJ2-7; perhaps D is TRBD1 or TRBD2 (5 bases each). There are 16 residues in the CDR3. V shed 0 bases and J shed 1 base, with 16 bases lying between them. Looked up from germline, CDR1 is SQVTM and CDR2 is ANQGSEA. The CDR3 sequence is CSVEEGDGLKSYEQYF. The CDR3 region has the DNA TGCAGCGTTGAAGAAGGGGACGGCCTTAAATCCTACGAGCAGTACTTC.

This clone was observed once. The J gene is TRBJ2-5, the V gene TRBV6-6; 8 positions agree with TRBD2. J gave up 5 bases and V 5 bases, and 1 base lay outside the gene matches. This CDR3 comprises 12 residues. Germline CDR1 MNHNY, CDR2 SVGAGI (reference sequence). The CDR3 DNA reads TGTGCCAGCAGTAGACTAGCGGAGACCCAGTACTTC. Amino acids: CASSRLAETQYF.

This chain uses TRBV19 with TRBJ1-1, with 7 bases matching TRBD1. The CDR3 has 14 amino acids. The junction had 5 bases not matched to a gene; V was cut back by 6 bases and J by 1 base. Germline values: CDR1 LNHDA, CDR2 SQIVND (reference sequence). In DNA, the CDR3 is TGTGCCAGTAGAGACAGGGATCCGAACACTGAAGCTTTCTTT. It specifies CASRDRDPNTEAFF.

The CDR3 DNA reads TGTGCCAGCAGCCCGGTCCGCAGCGGGGGCCTAACAGATACGCAGTATTTT. Amino acid sequence: CASSPVRSGGLTDTQYF. This chain links TRBV5-8 with TRBJ2-3; 8 bases are a match to TRBD2. Per germline, CDR1 SGHTS and CDR2 YDEGEE. After removal of 4 bases from V and 3 bases from J, the junction contained 13 bases not matched to a gene. The CDR3 sequence is 17 residues long.

The gene calls are TRBV4-3 and TRBJ2-3, with 9 bases matching TRBD2. Trimming removed 0 bases from V and 1 base from J; junction bases left unmatched: 8. This CDR3 comprises 18 residues. Germline V lookup: CDR1 LGHNA, CDR2 YSLEER. CDR3 bases: TGCGCCAGCAGCCAAGATGGGAGGCGGGGGGGCGGCACAGATACGCAGTATTTT. The encoded protein is CASSQDGRRGGGTDTQYF.

V is TRBV5-8 and J is TRBJ1-5, with TRBD1 matching 7 bases. This CDR3 comprises 14 residues. Unmatched junction bases numbered 9, after V lost 3 bases and J lost 9 bases. Germline V gives CDR1 SGHTS, CDR2 YDEGEE. CDR3: CASSSTGIRRPQHF. The CDR3 region has the DNA TGTGCCAGCAGCTCGACAGGGATCCGTCGGCCCCAGCATTTT. Complete variable domain (other parts from reference TRBV5-8 and TRBJ1-5): EAGVTQSPTHLIKTRGQQATLRCSPISGHTSVYWYQQALGLGLQFLLWYDEGEERNRGNFPPRFSGRQFPNYSSELNVNALELEDSALYLCASSSTGIRRPQHFGDGTRLSIL.

The genes are TRBV19 and TRBJ2-5; D may correspond to TRBD1 or TRBD2 (6 bases each). V was trimmed by 4 bases and J by 5 bases, leaving 17 bases between them. The CDR3 covers 15 residues. Germline V gives CDR1 LNHDA, CDR2 SQIVND (reference sequence). CDR3 coding DNA: TGTGCCAGTAGTACCAAGGGGGGTGGCGGCGAGACCCAGTACTTC. This gives the protein CASSTKGGGGETQYF.

The J gene is TRBJ2-1, the V gene TRBV18, with 11 bases fitting TRBD1. V was clipped by 3 bases and J by 2 bases; unmatched bases: 0. The CDR3 consists of 15 residues. Germline-derived CDR1 and CDR2 are KGHSH and LQKENI. CDR3 in amino acids: CASSPGQGAYNEQFF. The CDR3 DNA follows: TGTGCCAGCTCACCGGGACAGGGGGCCTACAATGAGCAGTTCTTC.

The chain employs TRBV4-3 and TRBJ1-4; 9 bases align to TRBD1. The V segment lost 4 bases and the J segment 7 bases; nucleotides outside the gene matches: 10. CDR1 and CDR2 (germline): LGHNA, YSLEER. The CDR3 has 16 amino acids. The CDR3 reads CASSPTGGGDSEKLFF. The CDR3 coding sequence is TGCGCCAGCAGCCCAACAGGGGGCGGGGATAGTGAAAAACTGTTTTTT.

The chain carries TRBV9 and TRBJ2-2, with 10 bases fitting TRBD1. CDR1 and CDR2 (germline): SGDLS, YYNGEE. With V trimmed by 0 bases and J by 5 bases, 4 bases remained unmatched. The CDR3 loop spans 16 amino acids. The CDR3 region is CASSVGGQGFTGELFF. Written as DNA, the CDR3 is TGTGCCAGCAGCGTAGGGGGACAGGGGTTTACCGGGGAGCTGTTTTTT. The complete variable domain, with remaining parts taken from reference TRBV9 and TRBJ2-2, reads DSGVTQTPKHLITATGQRVTLRCSPRSGDLSVYWYQQSLDQGLQFLIQYYNGEERAKGNILERFSAQQFPDLHSELNLSSLELGDSALYFCASSVGGQGFTGELFFGEGSRLTVL.

The chain couples TRBV9 to TRBJ2-3, with D possibly being TRBD1 (5 bases). Germline-derived CDR1 and CDR2 are SGDLS and YYNGEE. Trimming removed 9 bases at V and 2 bases at J, with 19 bases between. The CDR3 is 15 amino acids. CDR3 DNA sequence: TGTGCCACCTCCCCGATGGGGCGGAACACAGATACGCAGTATTTT. As protein: CATSPMGRNTDTQYF.

The genes are TRBV5-1 and TRBJ2-2; no clear D gene. Per the germline V gene, CDR1 is SGHRS and CDR2 is YFSETQ. The CDR3 length is 14 residues. V gave up 2 bases and J gave up 6 bases, with 11 bases separating them. This CDR3 reads CASSFMPGAGELFF. CDR3 bases: TGCGCCAGCAGCTTTATGCCCGGCGCCGGGGAGCTGTTTTTT.

The genes are TRBV10-3 and TRBJ2-1; D unclear. V lost 6 bases and J lost 8, with 11 bases in between. The germline V gene has CDR1 ENHRY and CDR2 SYGVKD. The CDR3 runs 12 residues. CDR3 coding DNA: TGTGCCATCAGACGTACCGGCGATGAGCAGTTCTTC. Protein: CAIRRTGDEQFF.

The chain uses TRBV4-3 and TRBJ1-5; D is perhaps TRBD1 (6 bases). Per the germline V gene, CDR1 is LGHNA and CDR2 is YSLEER. The V and J ends lost 0 bases and 3 bases respectively, with 9 bases between them. CDR3 length equals 15 residues. CDR3 sequence (DNA): TGCGCCAGCAGCCAAGATGGGGGGGCCAATCAGCCCCAGCATTTT. Translating gives CASSQDGGANQPQHF.

This clone was picked up one time. V usage is TRBV19 and J usage is TRBJ2-1, with D tentatively TRBD2 (6 bases). The CDR3 consists of 16 residues. The germline V gene encodes CDR1 LNHDA and CDR2 SQIVND (reference sequence). The V and J ends lost 2 bases and 0 bases respectively, with 11 bases between them. As DNA, the CDR3 is TGTGCCAGTAGTATACTTCCGGGAGACTCCTACAATGAGCAGTTCTTC. Its protein is CASSILPGDSYNEQFF.

This clone has just a few counts. J is TRBJ2-3 and V is TRBV2; 7 nucleotides match TRBD1. CDR1 is SNHLY, CDR2 FYNNEI, per germline. Germline trimming cut 5 bases from V and 9 bases from J; bases unmatched to any gene: 5. This CDR3 is built from 12 residues. CDR3 DNA: TGTGCCAGCAGTTTTACAGGGGAAACGCAGTATTTT. This sequence encodes CASSFTGETQYF.

J is TRBJ2-7 and V is TRBV11-2, with D hard to call. V shed 5 bases and J shed 5 bases, with 13 bases lying between them. From germline, CDR1 is SGHAT and CDR2 FQNNGV. This CDR3 has 13 amino acids. The CDR3 nucleotides are TGTGCCAGCAGCAAGAGTCCTAGGCACGAGCAGTACTTC. Amino acids: CASSKSPRHEQYF.

The chain carries TRBV2 and TRBJ2-2, with 11 nucleotides matching TRBD2. This CDR3 has 20 amino acids. Per the germline V gene, CDR1 is SNHLY and CDR2 is FYNNEI. The J segment lost 1 base and the V segment lost 3 bases, leaving 13 bases of the junction unmatched. Written as DNA, the CDR3 is TGTGCCAGCAGTGAGACTTGGTCGACTAGCGGGGCCCTGAACACCGGGGAGCTGTTTTTT. It yields the protein CASSETWSTSGALNTGELFF.

The gene calls are TRBV10-3 and TRBJ1-1; a possible D gene is TRBD1 (6 bases). This CDR3 has 14 residues. CDR1 and CDR2 from the germline V gene are ENHRY and SYGVKD. V dropped 5 bases and J dropped 0 bases, with 10 bases sitting between them. For the CDR3, the DNA is TGTGCCATCAGTAGACAGGTCTTGAACACTGAAGCTTTCTTT. This encodes CAISRQVLNTEAFF.